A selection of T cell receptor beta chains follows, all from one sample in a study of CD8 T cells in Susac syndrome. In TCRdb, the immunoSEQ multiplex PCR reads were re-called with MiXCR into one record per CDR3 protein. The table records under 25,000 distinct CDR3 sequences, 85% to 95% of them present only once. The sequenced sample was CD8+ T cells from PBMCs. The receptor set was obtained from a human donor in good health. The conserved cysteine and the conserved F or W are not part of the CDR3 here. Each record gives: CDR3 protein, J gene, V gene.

CDR3aa: ASIPQGNVQPQH
j_gene: TRBJ1-5
v_gene: TRBV6-1

CDR3aa: ASSSKQGSDPYEQY
j_gene: TRBJ2-7
v_gene: TRBV7-9

CDR3aa: ASSQSPAGRSYAEAF
j_gene: TRBJ1-1
v_gene: TRBV4-3

CDR3aa: ATHTDTQY
j_gene: TRBJ2-3
v_gene: TRBV2

CDR3aa: ASSQDWAQRNQPQH
j_gene: TRBJ1-5
v_gene: TRBV4-3

CDR3aa: SFAPGTGDEQY
j_gene: TRBJ2-7
v_gene: TRBV29-1

CDR3aa: ASSLRRLAGEETQY
j_gene: TRBJ2-5
v_gene: TRBV7-2

CDR3aa: ASSDYGTSADTQY
j_gene: TRBJ2-3
v_gene: TRBV9

CDR3aa: ASSQDPGDSYEQY
j_gene: TRBJ2-7
v_gene: TRBV4-3

CDR3aa: ASSQRTGNSPLH
j_gene: TRBJ1-6
v_gene: TRBV3-1

CDR3aa: ASTLGRWTHNEQF
j_gene: TRBJ2-1
v_gene: TRBV12-3/TRBV12-4

CDR3aa: ASSLGTPGKETQY
j_gene: TRBJ2-5
v_gene: TRBV4-3

CDR3aa: ASSHADRAQQPQH
j_gene: TRBJ1-5
v_gene: TRBV12-3/TRBV12-4

CDR3aa: ASSLTLASETQY
j_gene: TRBJ2-5
v_gene: TRBV7-2